The clone carrying this T cell receptor beta chain was observed many times. TCRdb re-derived calls from the RACE reads in MiXCR, one entry per CDR3 protein. Of about 31,000 distinct CDR3 sequences in the sample, 6% to 7.5% were seen once. J lost 6 bases, V lost 4 bases, and 8 bases had no gene match. The CDR3 consists of 15 residues. The sample belongs to a study of human T cells and chemical hapten exposure. Sample time point: healthy volunteer bleed at 2 weeks. Unfractionated whole blood served as the source for total RNA extraction. V and J are TRBV12-3 or TRBV12-4 and TRBJ2-2; 7 bases map to TRBD1. The clonotype comes from a human donor in good health. Some clones in this sample may be carry-over from other donors' samples. Specimen: whole blood. CDR3 sequence (DNA): TGTGCCAGCAGTTCCCCACCGACAGGGCCCGGGGAGCTGTTTTTT. Its translation: CASSSPPTGPGELFF.